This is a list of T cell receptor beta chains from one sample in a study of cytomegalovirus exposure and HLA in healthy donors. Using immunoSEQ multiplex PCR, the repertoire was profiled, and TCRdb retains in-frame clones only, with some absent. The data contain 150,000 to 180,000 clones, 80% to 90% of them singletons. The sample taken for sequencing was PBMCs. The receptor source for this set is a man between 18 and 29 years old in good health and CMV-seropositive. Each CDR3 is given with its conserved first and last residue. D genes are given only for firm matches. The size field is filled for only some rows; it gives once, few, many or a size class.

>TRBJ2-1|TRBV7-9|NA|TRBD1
TGTGCCAGCAGCTTAGGGGACAGGGTTATGGATGAGCAGTTCTTC
CASSLGDRVMDEQFF
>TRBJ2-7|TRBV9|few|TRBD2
TGTGCCAGCAGCCCCCGCCCAAGCGGGGGGCCCTACGAGCAGTACTTC
CASSPRPSGGPYEQYF
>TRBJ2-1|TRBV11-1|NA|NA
TGTGCCAGCAGCAGCAGGGGTTTGGGATATGAGCAGTTCTTC
CASSSRGLGYEQFF
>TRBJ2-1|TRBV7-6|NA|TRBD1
TGTGCCAGCAGCCGAAAACCGGGACAGGGGAGAGACAATGAGCAGTTCTTC
CASSRKPGQGRDNEQFF
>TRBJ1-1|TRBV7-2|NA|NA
TGTGCCAGCAGCTTAGTGGCCGAAGCTTTCTTT
CASSLVAEAFF
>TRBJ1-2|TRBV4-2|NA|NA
TGTGCCAGCAGCCAGACGGGCCGGGGGGCGCGGAGTGGCTACACCTTC
CASSQTGRGARSGYTF
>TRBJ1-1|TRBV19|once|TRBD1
TGTGCCAGTAGTCCGAAGACAGGGTCCCCTGAAGCTTTCTTT
CASSPKTGSPEAFF
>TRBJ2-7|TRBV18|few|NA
TGTGCCAGCTCACCACCTAGCGGCTCCTACGAGCAGTACTTC
CASSPPSGSYEQYF
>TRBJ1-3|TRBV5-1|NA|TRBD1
TGCGCCAGCAGAACAGGGGGAAGCTCTGGAAACACCATATATTTT
CASRTGGSSGNTIYF
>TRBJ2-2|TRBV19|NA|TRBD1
TGTGCCAGTTTTACAGGGGGCACCGGGGAGCTGTTTTTT
CASFTGGTGELFF
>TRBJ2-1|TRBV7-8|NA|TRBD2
TGTGCCAGCAGCACCGGGACTAGCGGTTACAATGAGCAGTTCTTC
CASSTGTSGYNEQFF
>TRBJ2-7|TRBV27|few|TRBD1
TGTGCCAGCAGTTGGGCGACAGGGCCCTCCTACGAGCAGTACTTC
CASSWATGPSYEQYF
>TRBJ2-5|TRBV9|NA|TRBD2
TGTGCCAGCAGCGTAGACGCACGGGAGGGCCGTGAGACCCAGTACTTC
CASSVDAREGRETQYF
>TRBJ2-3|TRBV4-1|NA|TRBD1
TGCGCCAGCAGCCAAGATAGGGGGCGTAGCACAGATACGCAGTATTTT
CASSQDRGRSTDTQYF
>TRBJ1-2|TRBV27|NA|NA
TGTGCCAGCAGCTTCAACCGGGGCGGGGGCTATGGCTACACCTTC
CASSFNRGGGYGYTF
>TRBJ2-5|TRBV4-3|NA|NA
TGCGCCAGCAGCCAAGATACGGGTGTGGAGACCCAGTACTTC
CASSQDTGVETQYF